One sample yielded the 6 T cell receptor beta chains listed below, sequenced in a study of blood T cells in healthy people across ages. A second PCR of about 6 to 11 cycles used a sample-barcoded 5' primer and a J-beta primer mix. A single record per CDR3 protein comes from TCRdb applying MiXCR to the 5' RACE reads. This sample has about 1,400,000 distinct CDR3 sequences, with roughly 64% found just once. The specimen sequenced was blood. The source of these receptors is a man in his late teens or twenties in good health.

The chain has TRBV25-1 and TRBJ2-7; D gene ambiguous. The length of the CDR3 is 13 residues. Germline loops: CDR1 MGHDK, CDR2 SYGVNS. V dropped 5 bases and J dropped 2 bases, with 10 bases sitting between them. The DNA for the CDR3 is TGTGCCAGCAGTAACGGGCAGCCCTACGAGCAGTACTTC. Protein product: CASSNGQPYEQYF.

This clonotype has only a few counts. The gene calls are TRBV3-1 and TRBJ2-3; D ambiguous. Germline V gives CDR1 LGHDT, CDR2 YNNKEL (reference sequence). Trimming removed 4 bases from V and 3 bases from J, with 14 bases in between. CDR3 size: 15 residues. The CDR3 sequence: CASSRGWGKTDTQYF. The DNA for the CDR3 is TGTGCCAGCAGCCGTGGATGGGGTAAGACAGATACGCAGTATTTT.

In its sample, this clonotype was seen a few times. The chain recombines TRBV7-8 with TRBJ2-3; D call uncertain. Trimming cost V 3 bases and J 1 base, with 8 bases left between them. Germline V CDR1 and CDR2: SGHVS, FQNEAQ. The CDR3 loop spans 14 amino acids. The CDR3 spells CASSFASGTDTQYF. The CDR3 nucleotides are TGTGCCAGCAGCTTCGCCTCGGGCACAGATACGCAGTATTTT.

The rearrangement uses TRBV7-2 and TRBJ2-7, with D perhaps TRBD2 (6 bases). Germline loops: CDR1 SGHTA, CDR2 FQGNSA. V dropped 1 base and J dropped 7 bases, with 11 bases sitting between them. CDR3 length: 13 residues. The DNA for the CDR3 is TGTGCCAGCAGCTTAGGGGGAGGCTTTGAGCAGTACTTC. It encodes CASSLGGGFEQYF.

This clonotype was picked up one time. V is TRBV20-1 and J is TRBJ1-6; maybe TRBD1 (6 bases). CDR3 size: 15 residues. Germline assignment: CDR1 DFQATT and CDR2 SNEGSKA (reference sequence). The V end lost 0 bases, the J end lost 7 bases, and 13 bases lay between the germline ends. The CDR3 region is CSARENGQTNSPLHF. DNA for the CDR3: TGCAGTGCTAGAGAGAATGGACAGACCAATTCACCCCTCCACTTT.

This chain links TRBV3-1 with TRBJ2-1; 7 bases are shared with TRBD1. V trimming: 0 bases; J trimming: 0 bases; junction bases outside the gene matches: 8. Looked up from germline, CDR1 is LGHDT and CDR2 is YNNKEL (reference sequence). This CDR3 has 18 residues. The CDR3 region has the DNA TGTGCCAGCAGCCAAGATCCCGGCAGGGGGATCTCCTACAATGAGCAGTTCTTC. Amino acid sequence: CASSQDPGRGISYNEQFF.